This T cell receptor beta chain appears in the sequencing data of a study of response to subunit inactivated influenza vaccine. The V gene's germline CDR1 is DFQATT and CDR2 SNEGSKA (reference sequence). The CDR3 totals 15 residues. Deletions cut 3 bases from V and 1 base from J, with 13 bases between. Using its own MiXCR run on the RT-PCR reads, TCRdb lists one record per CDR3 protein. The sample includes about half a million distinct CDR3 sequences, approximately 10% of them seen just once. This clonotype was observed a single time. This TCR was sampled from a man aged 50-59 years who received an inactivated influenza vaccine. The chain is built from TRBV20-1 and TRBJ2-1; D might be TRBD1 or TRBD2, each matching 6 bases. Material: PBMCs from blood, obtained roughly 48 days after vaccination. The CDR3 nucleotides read TGCAGTGCTAGTCGGGGGCCTTTTTCCTACAATGAGCAGTTCTTC. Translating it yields CSASRGPFSYNEQFF.